The next 27 T cell receptor beta chains were all read from a single sample in a study of OX40 agonist ivuxolimab in advanced cancers. Only in-frame clones appear in the TCRdb table, and some are missing; sequencing was by immunoSEQ multiplex PCR. The table lists about 93,000 clones, 80% to 90% of them singletons. The sample in question was CD4+ or CD8+ T cells sorted from blood, obtained in a trial of the OX40 agonist ivuxolimab. These receptors all come from an adult with an advanced solid tumor such as melanoma, head and neck, liver or kidney cancer.

The gene calls are TRBV19 and TRBJ1-6; D may be TRBD1 (5 bases). The CDR3 covers 14 residues. Germline assignment: CDR1 LNHDA and CDR2 SQIVND (reference sequence). V was clipped by 2 bases and J by 6 bases, with 8 bases between them. The CDR3 sequence is CASSIRQSNSPLHF. The CDR3 DNA reads as TGTGCCAGTAGTATACGACAGTCTAATTCACCCCTCCACTTT.

This rearrangement joins TRBV29-1 to TRBJ1-1; the D is unclear. The V end was cut by 4 bases, the J end by 8 bases, with 11 bases between. This CDR3 spans 11 amino acids. Germline CDR1 is SQVTM and CDR2 is ANQGSEA. The CDR3, as DNA: TGCAGCGTTGTAAGAGGAGTCGAAGCTTTCTTT. Translating it yields CSVVRGVEAFF.

The CDR3, as DNA: TGTGCCAGCAGTTTTATCGGGACCGGGGAGCTGTTTTTT. Protein product: CASSFIGTGELFF. The rearrangement links TRBV28 to TRBJ2-2; no firm D call. Germline V lookup: CDR1 MDHEN, CDR2 SYDVKM. Trimming pared 3 bases from V and 5 bases from J, leaving 7 bases between. This CDR3 comprises 13 residues.

This chain connects TRBV19 to TRBJ2-1; D perhaps matches TRBD2 (5 bases). The CDR3 spans 14 residues. Per germline, CDR1 LNHDA and CDR2 SQIVND (reference sequence). V lost 8 bases, J lost 2 bases, and 13 bases lay in between. The CDR3 loop reads CASCDYRTYNEQFF. In DNA form, the CDR3 reads TGTGCCAGTTGTGACTACCGGACCTACAATGAGCAGTTCTTC.

In DNA, the CDR3 is TGCGCCAGCAGCTCCACAAAAGGACAGGGGGACACTGAAGCTTTCTTT. It codes for CASSSTKGQGDTEAFF. The V and J genes are TRBV5-1 and TRBJ1-1; 10 bases are shared with TRBD1. This CDR3 has 16 amino acids. Germline-derived CDR1 and CDR2 are SGHRS and YFSETQ. Unmatched junction bases numbered 8, after V lost 3 bases and J lost 3 bases.

In its sample, this clone was seen once. The chain combines TRBV5-8 with TRBJ1-6, with unresolved D. The V end lost 1 base, the J end lost 0 bases, and 8 bases lay between the germline ends. CDR3 size: 16 residues. CDR1 and CDR2 from the germline V gene are SGHTS and YDEGEE. The CDR3: CASSLPRSSYNSPLHF. In nucleotides, the CDR3 is TGTGCCAGCAGCTTGCCCAGGAGCTCCTATAATTCACCCCTCCACTTT.

J is TRBJ2-3 and V is TRBV2; D not resolved. Germline V lookup: CDR1 SNHLY, CDR2 FYNNEI. CDR3 size: 12 residues. V lost 6 bases and J 0 bases, leaving 4 bases between the germline ends. In nucleotides, the CDR3 is TGTGCCAGCAGGGCCAGCACAGATACGCAGTATTTT. The encoded protein is CASRASTDTQYF.

The V gene is TRBV6-6, the J gene TRBJ2-2; D uncertain. The CDR3 totals 14 residues. V dropped 4 bases and J dropped 4 bases, with 10 bases sitting between them. The germline CDR1 and CDR2 sequences are MNHNY and SVGAGI (reference sequence). CDR3 bases: TGTGCCAGCAGTTTCTCCTGGGGCACCGGGGAGCTGTTTTTT. The encoded protein is CASSFSWGTGELFF.

As DNA, the CDR3 is TGTGCCAGCAGCAACATAAATACAGGGACCCAAGCCGTCCACGAGCAGTACTTC. It translates to CASSNINTGTQAVHEQYF. This rearrangement joins TRBV28 to TRBJ2-7; maybe TRBD1 (6 bases). Germline V gene lookup returns CDR1 MDHEN and CDR2 SYDVKM. Trimming stripped 6 bases from V and 5 bases from J, with 29 bases between. The CDR3 sequence is 18 residues long.

This chain uses TRBV28 with TRBJ2-3; TRBD2 aligns across 8 bases. The CDR3 runs to 17 residues. Germline-derived CDR1 and CDR2 are MDHEN and SYDVKM. Unmatched junction bases numbered 11, after V lost 6 bases and J lost 0 bases. The chain's CDR3 is CASSPPGLAGSTDTQYF. CDR3 nucleotide sequence: TGTGCCAGCAGCCCGCCGGGGCTAGCGGGTAGCACAGATACGCAGTATTTT. Full variable domain (outside the CDR3, taken from reference TRBV28 and TRBJ2-3): DVKVTQSSRYLVKRTGEKVFLECVQDMDHENMFWYRQDPGLGLRLIYFSYDVKMKEKGDIPEGYSVSREKKERFSLILESASTNQTSMYLCASSPPGLAGSTDTQYFGPGTRLTVL.

This chain links TRBV4-1 with TRBJ1-5; D unresolved. Germline V lookup: CDR1 MGHRA, CDR2 YSYEKL. The CDR3 has 13 residues. Trimming removed 0 bases from V and 5 bases from J, with 5 bases in between. For the CDR3, the DNA is TGCGCCAGCAGCCAAGACGGAGATCAGCCCCAGCATTTT. It encodes CASSQDGDQPQHF.

The chain carries TRBV29-1 and TRBJ2-1; D gene uncertain. V dropped 0 bases and J dropped 10 bases, with 13 bases sitting between them. The CDR3 extends over 13 amino acids. Germline CDR1 SQVTM, CDR2 ANQGSEA. The DNA of the CDR3 is TGCAGCGTTGAAGAAAACCCGGGCAGGGAGCAGTTCTTC. Residues: CSVEENPGREQFF.

V gene TRBV7-2 combines with J gene TRBJ2-7; weak D call: TRBD1 (6 bases). V was cut by 2 bases and J by 2 bases, with 13 bases left in between. Germline V gene sequence: CDR1 SGHTA, CDR2 FQGNSA. The CDR3 has 15 residues. The CDR3 loop is CASSLTGKRAYEQYF. CDR3 nucleotide sequence: TGTGCCAGCAGCTTAACAGGGAAGAGGGCCTACGAGCAGTACTTC.

A few counts support this clone. V is TRBV9 and J is TRBJ2-3; D may match TRBD1 or TRBD2 (6 bases each). Looked up from germline, CDR1 is SGDLS and CDR2 is YYNGEE. The germline V and J ends were trimmed by 3 bases and 4 bases, with 12 bases remaining between them. CDR3 length: 14 residues. CDR3 nucleotide sequence: TGTGCCAGCAGCGGGGGGGCCGGTGCAGATACGCAGTATTTT. Protein sequence: CASSGGAGADTQYF.

The CDR3 coding sequence is TGTGCCATCAGTAAAACGACAGGGGTTAACTATGGCTACACCTTC. Its translation: CAISKTTGVNYGYTF. The chain couples TRBV10-3 to TRBJ1-2; 8 bases are shared with TRBD1. CDR1 and CDR2 from the germline V gene are ENHRY and SYGVKD. Trimming took 5 bases from V and 1 from J; bases not matched to a gene: 6. The CDR3 is made up of 15 amino acids.

V usage is TRBV19 and J usage is TRBJ2-7; the match to TRBD2 covers 7 bases. The CDR3 contains 15 residues. The germline V gene encodes CDR1 LNHDA and CDR2 SQIVND (reference sequence). V was clipped by 9 bases and J by 2 bases; unmatched bases: 13. This CDR3 is CASHPGASGPYEQYF. The DNA of the CDR3 is TGTGCCAGCCACCCCGGGGCTAGCGGACCCTACGAGCAGTACTTC. Full variable domain (missing parts from reference TRBV19 and TRBJ2-7): DGGITQSPKYLFRKEGQNVTLSCEQNLNHDAMYWYRQDPGQGLRLIYYSQIVNDFQKGDIAEGYSVSREKKESFPLTVTSAQKNPTAFYLCASHPGASGPYEQYFGPGTRLTVT.

The CDR3 sequence: CASSPQGKSSNQPQHF. CDR3 bases: TGTGCCAGCTCACCACAAGGGAAATCGAGCAATCAGCCCCAGCATTTT. The genes are TRBV18 and TRBJ1-5; D is unclear. The CDR3 length is 16 residues. V gave up 1 base and J gave up 1 base, with 11 bases separating them. Germline values: CDR1 KGHSH, CDR2 LQKENI.

The CDR3 DNA sequence: TGTGCCAGTACCGACCTGGGATTTTCCCCGAGCTCTGGGGCCAACGTCCTGACTTTC. It specifies CASTDLGFSPSSGANVLTF. The V and J genes are TRBV19 and TRBJ2-6; D remains unclear. CDR1 is LNHDA, CDR2 SQIVND, per germline (reference sequence). Trimming removed 7 bases from V and 0 bases from J, with 22 bases in between. CDR3 size: 19 residues.

The V gene is TRBV5-1, the J gene TRBJ2-1, with 8 bases identical to TRBD2. This CDR3 is built from 15 residues. Losses at the gene ends were 0 bases for V and 5 bases for J; bases not matched to a gene: 4. CDR1 is SGHRS, CDR2 YFSETQ, per germline. The CDR3 DNA is TGCGCCAGCAGCTTGGTAGTTAGCGGGGACAATGAGCAGTTCTTC. Translated, it gives CASSLVVSGDNEQFF. Together with reference TRBV5-1 and TRBJ2-1, the CDR3 gives the full variable domain: KAGVTQTPRYLIKTRGQQVTLSCSPISGHRSVSWYQQTPGQGLQFLFEYFSETQRNKGNFPGRFSGRQFSNSRSEMNVSTLELGDSALYLCASSLVVSGDNEQFFGPGTRLTVL.

The CDR3 here is CASSDTYLAGQETQYF. The CDR3 coding sequence is TGTGCCAGCAGCGACACCTATCTAGCGGGGCAAGAGACCCAGTACTTC. This rearrangement joins TRBV7-3 to TRBJ2-5; 9 positions agree with TRBD2. Per the germline V gene, CDR1 is SGHTA and CDR2 is FQGTGA. The CDR3 loop spans 16 amino acids. V dropped 5 bases and J dropped 2; count of bases not matched to a gene: 9. Based on the CDR3 plus reference TRBV7-3 and TRBJ2-5, the full variable domain is GAGVSQTPSNKVTEKGKYVELRCDPISGHTALYWYRQSLGQGPEFLIYFQGTGAADDSGLPNDRFFAVRPEGSVSTLKIQRTERGDSAVYLCASSDTYLAGQETQYFGPGTRLLVL.

This chain connects TRBV7-3 to TRBJ2-1; no definite D call. Between the trimmed V and J ends, which lost 2 bases and 4 bases, there was a span of 3 bases. Looked up from germline, CDR1 is SGHTA and CDR2 is FQGTGA. The CDR3 spans 12 residues. The CDR3 nucleotides are TGTGCCAGCAGCTTACCATACAATGAGCAGTTCTTC. Translated: CASSLPYNEQFF.

This sequence joins TRBV7-9 and TRBJ1-1, with 8 nucleotides matching TRBD1. The CDR3 runs 17 residues. V trimming: 6 bases; J trimming: 4 bases; junction bases outside the gene matches: 16. CDR1 and CDR2 from the germline V gene are SEHNR and FQNEAQ (reference sequence). The CDR3 spells CASRSSGGRALGTEAFF. In nucleotides, the CDR3 is TGTGCCAGCAGGTCCTCAGGGGGCAGAGCATTGGGCACTGAAGCTTTCTTT. Full variable domain (missing parts from reference TRBV7-9 and TRBJ1-1): DTGVSQNPRHKITKRGQNVTFRCDPISEHNRLYWYRQTLGQGPEFLTYFQNEAQLEKSRLLSDRFSAERPKGSFSTLEIQRTEQGDSAMYLCASRSSGGRALGTEAFFGQGTRLTVV.

The V gene is TRBV4-3, the J gene TRBJ2-5; the D is unclear. The germline gives CDR1 LGHNA, CDR2 YSLEER. V was shortened by 0 bases and J by 4 bases, with 15 bases between the two germline ends. The CDR3 is made up of 16 amino acids. The CDR3 nucleotides read TGCGCCAGCAGCCAAGATCTAACTATAATGGCAGAGACCCAGTACTTC. Translation gives CASSQDLTIMAETQYF.

The chain is built from TRBV5-1 and TRBJ1-2; a possible D gene is TRBD1 (6 bases). The CDR3 has 14 amino acids. Germline V gene lookup returns CDR1 SGHRS and CDR2 YFSETQ. Trimming left V 0 bases short and J 5 bases short, with 11 bases between. CDR3 DNA sequence: TGCGCCAGCAGCTTGGAGGGACACCCTTATGGCTACACCTTC. The encoded protein is CASSLEGHPYGYTF.

The V gene is TRBV11-2, the J gene TRBJ2-2; 12 positions match TRBD2. This CDR3 contains 15 residues. CDR1 is SGHAT and CDR2 is FQNNGV in the germline V gene. V lost 5 bases and J lost 5; bases outside the gene matches: 3. The DNA of the CDR3 is TGTGCCAGCAGCCGGACTAGCGGGAATACCGGGGAGCTGTTTTTT. Translation gives CASSRTSGNTGELFF.

This chain joins TRBV30 and TRBJ1-1; possibly TRBD1 for D (5 bases). Germline CDR1 is GTSNPN and CDR2 is SVGIG (reference sequence). Trimming took off 3 bases at V and 5 bases at J, with 13 bases between the two ends. The CDR3 has 13 amino acids. The DNA for the CDR3 is TGTGCCTGGAGCCGGGAGGGGTTGACTGAAGCTTTCTTT. This gives the protein CAWSREGLTEAFF.

V is TRBV10-3 and J is TRBJ1-2; D is unclear. CDR3 length: 11 amino acids. The germline V gene has CDR1 ENHRY and CDR2 SYGVKD. The V end lost 4 bases, the J end lost 5 bases, and 5 bases lay between the germline ends. The CDR3 reads CAISGIYGYTF. The CDR3 DNA reads as TGTGCCATCAGTGGGATTTATGGCTACACCTTC.